Listed here is a single T cell receptor beta chain. Antigen unknown. The use of a sample-barcoded 5' primer and a J-beta primer mix characterized a second PCR of roughly 6 to 11 cycles. MiXCR, applied by TCRdb to the 5' RACE reads, yields one record per CDR3 protein. The table has over 550,000 distinct CDR3 sequences, about 28% seen once. This sample stems from a study of blood T cells in healthy people across ages. The study's findings and limits: Both higher diversity and more naive CD4+ cells marked long-lived donors when set against aged donors.

Germline values: CDR1 MNHEY, CDR2 SVGEGT. The CDR3 has 19 residues. V lost 5 bases and J lost 0; bases outside the gene matches: 9. Sequencing was carried out using blood. The source is a woman of 80 years or more in good health. The genes are TRBV6-2 or TRBV6-3 and TRBJ2-1; 14 bases are shared with TRBD2. The CDR3 bases are TGTGCCAGCAGTACGACGGGACTAGCGGGGGCGAGCTCCTACAATGAGCAGTTCTTC. This sequence encodes CASSTTGLAGASSYNEQFF.